A single sample gave rise to the 10 T cell receptor beta chains below, sequenced in a study of cytomegalovirus exposure and HLA in healthy donors. PCR was performed using 60 Vbeta and 13 Jbeta primers. Measured with immunoSEQ multiplex PCR; TCRdb has only the in-frame clones, and not every one. This sample has 110,000 to 150,000 clones, with 70% to 80% found just once. Sequenced: PBMCs. Receptor source: a woman aged 60-75 years in good health and CMV-seropositive.

V gene TRBV5-1 combines with J gene TRBJ1-1, with 9 bases identical to TRBD1. The germline gives CDR1 SGHRS, CDR2 YFSETQ. CDR3 length: 18 residues. Trimming cost V 3 bases and J 0 bases; bases outside gene matches: 12. The CDR3 sequence is CASSSQTGGTLLNTEAFF. The CDR3 nucleotides are TGCGCCAGCAGCTCACAGACAGGGGGAACCTTATTGAACACTGAAGCTTTCTTT.

V gene TRBV7-8 combines with J gene TRBJ2-3; 10 bases line up with TRBD2. The germline V gene encodes CDR1 SGHVS and CDR2 FQNEAQ. The CDR3 extends over 16 amino acids. V lost 2 bases and J lost 4; bases outside the gene matches: 6. The CDR3 sequence is CASSLLLAGNADTQYF. CDR3 coding DNA: TGTGCCAGCAGCTTACTACTAGCGGGAAACGCAGATACGCAGTATTTT.

The CDR3 sequence: CAWSVQGGGSSYNEQFF. The CDR3, as DNA: TGTGCCTGGAGTGTACAAGGGGGAGGGAGCTCCTACAATGAGCAGTTCTTC. The chain uses TRBV30 and TRBJ2-1, with TRBD2 as a possible D gene (7 bases). Germline V CDR1 and CDR2: GTSNPN, SVGIG (reference sequence). The CDR3 is made up of 17 amino acids. The ends were cut back, 0 bases at V and 0 bases at J, with 15 bases in the middle. The entire variable domain, with the rest obtained from reference TRBV30 and TRBJ2-1, is as follows: SQTIHQWPATLVQPVGSPLSLECTVEGTSNPNLYWYRQAAGRGLQLLFYSVGIGQISSEVPQNLSASRPQDRQFILSSKKLLLSDSGFYLCAWSVQGGGSSYNEQFFGPGTRLTVL.

The V and J genes are TRBV2 and TRBJ1-3, with 8 bases that match TRBD1. Germline CDR1 and CDR2: SNHLY and FYNNEI. The CDR3 has 15 amino acids. After removal of 5 bases from V and 6 bases from J, the junction contained 9 bases not matched to a gene. The chain's CDR3 is CASSPRTGYENTIYF. The CDR3 nucleotides are TGTGCCAGCAGTCCCCGGACAGGGTATGAAAACACCATATATTTT.

CDR3 protein: CASSLRQIQGTEAFF. The CDR3 region has the DNA TGTGCCAGCAGCCTCCGACAGATCCAGGGCACTGAAGCTTTCTTT. V gene TRBV7-3 combines with J gene TRBJ1-1, with D perhaps TRBD1 (5 bases). This CDR3 contains 15 residues. Trimming took 5 bases from V and 4 from J, leaving 17 bases between them. Germline-derived CDR1 and CDR2 are SGHTA and FQGTGA.

The rearrangement links TRBV29-1 to TRBJ1-2; weak D call: TRBD1 (6 bases). CDR3 length: 13 amino acids. V gave up 3 bases and J gave up 2 bases, with 10 bases separating them. The germline CDR1 and CDR2 sequences are SQVTM and ANQGSEA. The CDR3 reads CSVDGRGNYGYTF. For the CDR3, the DNA is TGCAGCGTTGATGGCAGGGGAAACTATGGCTACACCTTC.

Concerning this clone: Other DNA sequences within the sample encode an identical CDR3. The chain couples TRBV6-1 to TRBJ1-5, with D perhaps TRBD1 (5 bases). V was trimmed by 2 bases and J by 7 bases, leaving 12 bases between them. The CDR3 consists of 14 residues. Germline-derived CDR1 and CDR2 are MNHNS and SASEGT. CDR3 sequence reads: CASSESGVRQPQHF. CDR3 nucleotide sequence: TGTGCCAGCAGTGAATCGGGGGTTAGACAGCCCCAGCATTTT.

The rearrangement uses TRBV7-7 and TRBJ2-3; 7 bases fit TRBD2. The V segment lost 5 bases and the J segment 5 bases; nucleotides outside the gene matches: 16. Germline assignment: CDR1 SSHAT and CDR2 FNYEAQ (reference sequence). The CDR3 loop spans 17 amino acids. This CDR3 reads CASSQNIRGAGEDTQYF. CDR3 in DNA: TGTGCCAGCAGCCAGAATATCCGAGGGGCGGGAGAAGATACGCAGTATTTT.

This chain joins TRBV5-4 and TRBJ2-3, with 12 bases aligning to TRBD2. The CDR3 length is 14 residues. V was pared by 4 bases and J by 3 bases, with 0 bases of the junction left unmatched. The germline gives CDR1 SGHNT, CDR2 YYREEE (reference sequence). The CDR3, as DNA: TGTGCCAGCAGCACTAGCGGGAGGACAGATACGCAGTATTTT. Protein sequence: CASSTSGRTDTQYF.

The chain links TRBV6-5 to TRBJ2-5, with D unclear. The DNA matches TRBJ2-7 better at its end, which makes the J call doubtful. CDR3 size: 14 residues. Germline values: CDR1 MNHEY, CDR2 SVGAGI. The CDR3 here is CASSNGGRPYEQYF. CDR3 in DNA: TGTGCCAGCAGTAACGGCGGTCGTCCCTACGAGCAGTACTTC.